This T cell receptor beta chain was found in a study of blood T cell repertoires in COVID-19. The repertoire was sequenced with immunoSEQ multiplex PCR; TCRdb's copy has only in-frame clones and lacks some. The table has 98,000 or so clones, around 64% seen once. The sequence was collected from a woman aged 40-49 years with acute or convalescent COVID-19. Material for sequencing was peripheral blood.

The CDR3 bases are TGCGCCAGCAGCTTGGTCCCAGGGGGCACTGTTAACTACGAGCAGTACTTC. Its translation is CASSLVPGGTVNYEQYF. The chain carries TRBV5-1 and TRBJ2-7; 8 bases are shared with TRBD1. In germline, CDR1 is SGHRS, CDR2 YFSETQ. Germline trimming cut 0 bases from V and 3 bases from J; bases unmatched to any gene: 11. This CDR3 has 17 amino acids.